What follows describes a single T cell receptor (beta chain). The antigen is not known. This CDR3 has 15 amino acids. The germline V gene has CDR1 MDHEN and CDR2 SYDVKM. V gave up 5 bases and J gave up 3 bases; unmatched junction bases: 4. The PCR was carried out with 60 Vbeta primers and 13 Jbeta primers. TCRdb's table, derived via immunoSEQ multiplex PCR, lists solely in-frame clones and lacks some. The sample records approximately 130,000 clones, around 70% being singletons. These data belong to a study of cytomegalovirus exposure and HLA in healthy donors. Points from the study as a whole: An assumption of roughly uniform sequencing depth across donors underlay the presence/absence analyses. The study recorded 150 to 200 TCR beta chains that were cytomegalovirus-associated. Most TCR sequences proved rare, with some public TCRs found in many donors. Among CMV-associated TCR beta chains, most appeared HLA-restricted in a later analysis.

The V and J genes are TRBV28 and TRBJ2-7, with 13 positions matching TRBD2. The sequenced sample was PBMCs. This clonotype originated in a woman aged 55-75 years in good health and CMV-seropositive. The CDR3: CASSHGLAGDYEQYF. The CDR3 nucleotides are TGTGCCAGCAGTCACGGACTAGCGGGAGACTACGAGCAGTACTTC.